These 10 T cell receptor beta chains were sequenced from one sample in a study of blood T cells in healthy people across ages. The use of a sample-barcoded 5' primer and a J-beta primer mix characterized a second PCR of roughly 6 to 11 cycles. TCRdb reprocessed the 5' RACE reads with MiXCR, giving one entry per CDR3 protein. The sample holds approximately 490,000 distinct CDR3 sequences, around 24% seen once. This sample also belongs to another study, concerning T cells of mothers and their children.

Source material: blood. Receptors were obtained from a boy younger than 18 in good health.

The chain links TRBV15 to TRBJ2-1, with TRBD2 matching over 9 bases. Germline assignment: CDR1 LNHNV and CDR2 YYDKDF (reference sequence). The CDR3 loop spans 15 amino acids. Germline trimming cut 1 base from V and 6 bases from J; bases unmatched to any gene: 4. The CDR3 DNA sequence: TGTGCCACCAGCAGAGGGGCGGGAGGGCCCAATGAGCAGTTCTTC. Translation: CATSRGAGGPNEQFF.

This clonotype was seen a few times. The chain is built from TRBV4-3 and TRBJ2-5; 7 bases are shared with TRBD2. V shed 3 bases, J shed 5 bases, and the junction held 12 bases outside the gene matches. Germline CDR1 reads LGHNA; CDR2 reads YSLEER. The CDR3 sequence is 16 residues long. CDR3 loop: CASSQAWGGIVETQYF. The CDR3, as DNA: TGCGCCAGCAGCCAGGCCTGGGGAGGGATTGTGGAGACCCAGTACTTC.

This chain connects TRBV7-9 to TRBJ2-6; weak D call: TRBD1 (6 bases). Deletions cut 5 bases from V and 0 bases from J, with 14 bases between. This CDR3 region has 17 residues. The germline CDR1 and CDR2 sequences are SEHNR and FQNEAQ (reference sequence). The CDR3 coding sequence is TGTGCCAGCAGCCCCCGGGACAAACACTCTGGGGCCAACGTCCTGACTTTC. It encodes CASSPRDKHSGANVLTF.

This clonotype was detected only a few times. The chain has TRBV11-1 and TRBJ2-1; 7 nucleotides line up with TRBD1. V shed 5 bases and J 2 bases; nucleotides not matched to a gene: 6. The CDR3 totals 15 residues. Germline-derived CDR1 and CDR2 are SGHAT and FQDESV (reference sequence). This CDR3 reads CASSRQGETYNEQFF. DNA of the CDR3: TGTGCCAGCAGCCGCCAGGGGGAAACCTACAATGAGCAGTTCTTC.

Only a few counts were recorded for this clonotype. The genes are TRBV20-1 and TRBJ2-5, with a weak D call TRBD1 (6 bases). V was pared by 8 bases and J by 2 bases, with 12 bases between. Germline-derived CDR1 and CDR2 are DFQATT and SNEGSKA (reference sequence). This CDR3 has 12 residues. The CDR3 DNA reads as TGCAGTACCCGGACAGCACAAGAGACCCAGTACTTC. Its protein product is CSTRTAQETQYF.

This clonotype was found a few times. The V and J genes are TRBV9 and TRBJ1-1; no reliable D call. Per the germline V gene, CDR1 is SGDLS and CDR2 is YYNGEE. The length of the CDR3 is 15 residues. V lost 0 bases and J 1 base, leaving 10 bases between the germline ends. CDR3 nucleotides: TGTGCCAGCAGCGTAGATACTGATGGGAACACTGAAGCTTTCTTT. Its translation: CASSVDTDGNTEAFF.

This rearrangement joins TRBV7-2 to TRBJ2-5; perhaps TRBD1 as D (5 bases). V was pared by 5 bases and J by 5 bases, with 15 bases between. Germline lookup yields CDR1 SGHTA and CDR2 FQGNSA. The CDR3 runs 14 residues. The CDR3 coding sequence is TGTGCCAGCAGCCCCTTGACAGTGTCGGAGACCCAGTACTTC. This sequence encodes CASSPLTVSETQYF.

This clonotype was counted between two and nine times. This chain connects TRBV5-1 to TRBJ2-5; D is possibly TRBD1 or TRBD2 (6 bases each). The end of the DNA aligns better with TRBJ2-1, so the J call may be wrong. Germline lookup yields CDR1 SGHRS and CDR2 YFSETQ. This CDR3 is 15 amino acids long. The CDR3 DNA reads TGCGCCAGCAGCTTGGCCTTGGGGGGCCCAAATGAGCAGTTCTTC. Encoded protein: CASSLALGGPNEQFF.

This clonotype was counted between two and nine times. V gene TRBV21-1 combines with J gene TRBJ2-4; TRBD2 was called by the table and not checked on the DNA. TRBV21-1 is tagged as a pseudogene. The CDR3 runs to 17 residues. The CDR3 DNA sequence: TGTGCCAGCAGCAAACGAGGCGTCGGGAGGCCCAAAAACATTCAGTACTTC. Its protein is CASSKRGVGRPKNIQYF.

This chain joins TRBV20-1 and TRBJ1-2, with D perhaps TRBD1 (6 bases). Trimming took off 6 bases at V and 4 bases at J, with 12 bases between the two ends. CDR3 size: 12 residues. Germline CDR1 reads DFQATT; CDR2 reads SNEGSKA (reference sequence). The DNA for the CDR3 is TGCAGTGCACTGACAGGCCCCTATGGCTACACCTTC. Translation: CSALTGPYGYTF.